Sequencing of this T cell receptor (beta chain) was carried out in a study of cytomegalovirus exposure and HLA in healthy donors. The overall study: Early release data held around 80 million unique TCRs from HLA-typed donors.

As to this clone: Its specificity is not known.

13 Jbeta primers and 60 Vbeta primers were used for the PCR. Profiling relied on immunoSEQ multiplex PCR, and the TCRdb table lists in-frame clones only, not all of them. The profile shows around 150,000 clones, about 80% of them singletons. Study-wide points: An apparent linkage of common viral pathogens to several of the most significant clusters emerged in a later analysis.

With V trimmed by 8 bases and J by 0 bases, 18 bases remained unmatched. The CDR3 consists of 19 residues. Germline V gene data show CDR1 as SNHLY and CDR2 as FYNNEI. The material sequenced was PBMCs. The receptor was isolated from a woman aged 40 to 50 in good health and CMV-seronegative. The chain employs TRBV2 and TRBJ1-3; 8 bases line up with TRBD1. Written as DNA, the CDR3 is TGTGCCAGCGGGAGTCCGAGGCAGGGGGCTGTGAGCTCTGGAAACACCATATATTTT. Protein: CASGSPRQGAVSSGNTIYF.